This TCR beta chain derives from a study of CD8+CD57+ T cells in acquired aplastic anemia. Study-level background: The study obtained an average of 3.2 ug of DNA from sorted CD4+ and CD8+ cells.

Study-wide points: Patients and controls had in common twenty-nine CD8+ CDR3 sequences.

Genomic DNA templated the TCR beta VDJ and CDR3 profiling. TCRdb re-analysed the reads in MiXCR, keeping a single row per CDR3 protein. This table holds approximately 260,000 distinct CDR3 sequences, roughly 82% found once. The V and J ends lost 4 bases and 5 bases respectively, with 12 bases between them. This CDR3 has 13 residues. Germline loops: CDR1 SGHRS, CDR2 YFSETQ. As for this clonotype: The antigen is not known.

Patients selected for sequencing had displayed CD8+CD57+ cell expansion by flow cytometry. This clonotype originated in a human donor with aplastic anemia. Specimen: sorted CD4+, CD8+, or CD8+CD57+ T cells (not recorded which) from PBMCs. V and J are TRBV5-1 and TRBJ2-5; D is possibly TRBD1 or TRBD2 (5 bases each). Written as DNA, the CDR3 is TGCGCCAGCAGCGTCAACAGGAGGGAGACCCAGTACTTC. It specifies CASSVNRRETQYF. Based on the CDR3 plus reference TRBV5-1 and TRBJ2-5, the full variable domain is KAGVTQTPRYLIKTRGQQVTLSCSPISGHRSVSWYQQTPGQGLQFLFEYFSETQRNKGNFPGRFSGRQFSNSRSEMNVSTLELGDSALYLCASSVNRRETQYFGPGTRLLVL.